Listed below are T cell receptor beta chains from one sample, sequenced in a study of blood T cell repertoires in COVID-19. Using immunoSEQ multiplex PCR, the repertoire was profiled, and TCRdb retains in-frame clones only, with some absent. Of approximately 68,000 clones detected, approximately 80% appear once; the ten largest clones hold over 5%. Sequencing was done on a sample of peripheral blood. Source of these receptors: a woman aged 55-70 years with acute or convalescent COVID-19. CDR3s include the opening cysteine and the closing phenylalanine or tryptophan. The D gene is left open where the match is weak. Size is omitted from some rows. Given values are once, few, many or a class for expanded clones.

V gene,CDR3 length,J gene,clone size,D gene,CDR3 DNA,CDR3 protein
TRBV12-3/TRBV12-4,12,TRBJ1-2,NA,NA,TGTGCCAGCGCAGGGAAGGGCTATGGCTACACCTTC,CASAGKGYGYTF
TRBV4-1,16,TRBJ2-2,NA,TRBD2,TGCGCCAGCAGCCAAAGCCGGGGGGCGAACACCGGGGAGCTGTTTTTT,CASSQSRGANTGELFF
TRBV5-6,16,TRBJ2-2,NA,TRBD1,TGTGCCAGCAGGGAGGGACAGGGGGCTCTAGCCGGGGAGCTGTTTTTT,CASREGQGALAGELFF
TRBV2,20,TRBJ1-6,many,NA,TGTGCCAGCAGTGATTTTCCGGGACCTCGGGGGTTCTCCTATAATTCACCCCTCCACTTT,CASSDFPGPRGFSYNSPLHF
TRBV5-1,17,TRBJ1-1,NA,NA,TGCGCCAGCAGCTCCTCAGTTGCCGGGTCTCCAAACACTGAAGCTTTCTTT,CASSSSVAGSPNTEAFF
TRBV6-6,15,TRBJ1-3,NA,TRBD1,TGTGCCAGCGTACTCGGGACAGCCTCTGGAAACACCATATATTTT,CASVLGTASGNTIYF
TRBV5-4,14,TRBJ1-4,NA,NA,TGTGCCAGCAGCTTGGCGGCGGACAGACTAAAACTGTTTTTT,CASSLAADRLKLFF
TRBV9,14,TRBJ2-3,NA,TRBD1,TGTGCCAGCAGCGCGACAGGGGTCACAGATACGCAGTATTTT,CASSATGVTDTQYF
TRBV6-6,14,TRBJ1-1,NA,TRBD1,TGTGCCAGCAGTTACTCGACAGGGAGAGCTGAAGCTTTCTTT,CASSYSTGRAEAFF
TRBV6-1,15,TRBJ2-1,once,TRBD2,TGTGCCAGCAGTGAAACGGCGGGGGCCTACAATGAGCAGTTCTTC,CASSETAGAYNEQFF
TRBV6-1,12,TRBJ1-6,NA,NA,TGTGCCAGCAGAGACAGAGATTCACCCCTCCACTTT,CASRDRDSPLHF
TRBV5-1,15,TRBJ1-5,once,NA,TGCGCCAGCAGCTTAGGGACACCACCGAATCAGCCCCAGCATTTT,CASSLGTPPNQPQHF
TRBV5-1,16,TRBJ1-6,few,NA,TGCGCCAGCAGCTTGGGACAGCCAGGGTGGGATTCACCCCTCCACTTT,CASSLGQPGWDSPLHF
TRBV3-1/TRBV3-2,14,TRBJ1-1,NA,NA,TGTGCCAGCAGCCAAGAACTGTTGAACACTGAAGCTTTCTTT,CASSQELLNTEAFF
TRBV7-3,13,TRBJ2-1,NA,NA,TGTGCCAGCAGCCGGCAGCAGGACAATGAGCAGTTCTTC,CASSRQQDNEQFF
TRBV7-9,15,TRBJ2-5,few,TRBD2,TGTGCCAGCAGCCGGGAGGCGGGGGGCGAGAAGACCCAGTACTTC,CASSREAGGEKTQYF
TRBV12-3/TRBV12-4,13,TRBJ1-1,NA,NA,TGTGCCAGCAGTTTAAAATCAGGAGGAGAAGCTTTCTTT,CASSLKSGGEAFF
TRBV7-2,14,TRBJ2-4,NA,NA,TGTGCCAGCAGCTTAAGTATCGGAGGGGAAATTCAGTACTTC,CASSLSIGGEIQYF
TRBV5-1,15,TRBJ2-2,NA,TRBD1,TGCGCCAGCAGCTCGGGACAGACGAACACCGGGGAGCTGTTTTTT,CASSSGQTNTGELFF
TRBV5-5,13,TRBJ1-1,NA,NA,TGTGCCAGCAGCTCAGCAGGTAACACTGAAGCTTTCTTT,CASSSAGNTEAFF
TRBV6-5,15,TRBJ1-2,once,NA,TGTGCCAGCAGTTACCTGATCGGGTCTGGCTATGGCTACACCTTC,CASSYLIGSGYGYTF
TRBV6-5,14,TRBJ1-1,NA,NA,TGTGCCAGCAGTTACTCCGAGGGTATCATTGAAGCTTTCTTT,CASSYSEGIIEAFF
TRBV3-1/TRBV3-2,13,TRBJ1-6,NA,TRBD1,TGTGCCAGCGGGGGACAGCATAATTCACCCCTCCACTTT,CASGGQHNSPLHF
TRBV6-5,15,TRBJ1-6,NA,TRBD1,TGTGCCAGCAGATACCGGGGGACAGGGGTTTCACCCCTCCACTTT,CASRYRGTGVSPLHF
TRBV2,16,TRBJ2-7,NA,TRBD1,TGTGCCAGCAGTGCCGTCCCGGGACAGGGATTAAACGAGCAGTACTTC,CASSAVPGQGLNEQYF
TRBV5-6,18,TRBJ2-5,NA,TRBD2,TGTGCCAGCAGCAACCTGTTGAGAGCGGGGGGGAACCAAGAGACCCAGTACTTC,CASSNLLRAGGNQETQYF
TRBV30,12,TRBJ2-7,NA,TRBD1,TGTGCCTGCAGACAGGGGACCTACGAGCAGTACTTC,CACRQGTYEQYF
TRBV19,13,TRBJ2-7,NA,NA,TGTGCCAGTAGTGGGCAGGGGCCCTACGAGCAGTACTTC,CASSGQGPYEQYF
TRBV29-1,14,TRBJ1-1,NA,TRBD1,TGCAGCGCTACGACAGGGGGTCAGAACACTGAAGCTTTCTTT,CSATTGGQNTEAFF
TRBV6-5,15,TRBJ2-4,NA,TRBD1,TGTGCCAGCAGTTGGACAGGGCCGGCCAAAAACATTCAGTACTTC,CASSWTGPAKNIQYF
TRBV29-1,15,TRBJ1-5,NA,NA,TGCAGCGTTGGAGGGGGAGGGTACGGCAATCAGCCCCAGCATTTT,CSVGGGGYGNQPQHF
TRBV2,13,TRBJ1-1,few,TRBD1,TGTGCCAGCAGGCGGGACAGCAACACTGAAGCTTTCTTT,CASRRDSNTEAFF
TRBV4-1,15,TRBJ1-1,NA,NA,TGCGCCAGCAGCCAAGAGGGCAGCCGGTCTTCTGAAGCTTTCTTT,CASSQEGSRSSEAFF
TRBV10-2,14,TRBJ2-1,NA,TRBD1,TGCGCCAGCAGTTTCGGGACAGGTCCCGATGAGCAGTTCTTC,CASSFGTGPDEQFF
TRBV18,16,TRBJ1-5,NA,TRBD1,TGTGCCAGCTCACCGGCGGGACAGGGGGGGAATCAGCCCCAGCATTTT,CASSPAGQGGNQPQHF
TRBV18,13,TRBJ1-2,NA,NA,TGTGCCAGCTCGCTACGGACAGCGGATGGCTACACCTTC,CASSLRTADGYTF
TRBV9,14,TRBJ2-1,NA,TRBD2,TGTGCCAGCAGCGCTAGACTAGCGGGGGCAGAGCAGTTCTTC,CASSARLAGAEQFF
TRBV18,19,TRBJ1-4,NA,TRBD1,TGTGCCAGCTCACTCCCGGGACAGGGGGCCCTCCGGTTCAATGAAAAACTGTTTTTT,CASSLPGQGALRFNEKLFF
TRBV5-8,14,TRBJ1-1,few,TRBD1,TGTGCCAGCAGCTTTCGTGGGACAGACAATGAAGCTTTCTTT,CASSFRGTDNEAFF
TRBV9,19,TRBJ1-6,NA,TRBD1,TGTGCCAGCAGCGCACACTCCGGGACAGGGAGTTTTGGGGATTCACCCCTCCACTTT,CASSAHSGTGSFGDSPLHF